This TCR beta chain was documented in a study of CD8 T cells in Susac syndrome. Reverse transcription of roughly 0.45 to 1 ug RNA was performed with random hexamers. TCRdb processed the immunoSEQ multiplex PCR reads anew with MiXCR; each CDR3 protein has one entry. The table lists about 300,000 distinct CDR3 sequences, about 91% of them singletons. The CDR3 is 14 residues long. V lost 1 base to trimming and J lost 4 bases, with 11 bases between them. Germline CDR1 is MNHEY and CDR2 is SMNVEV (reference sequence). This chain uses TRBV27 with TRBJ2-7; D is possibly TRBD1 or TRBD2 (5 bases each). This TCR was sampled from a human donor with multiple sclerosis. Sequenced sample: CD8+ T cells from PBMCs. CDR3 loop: CASSLWGSRYEQYF. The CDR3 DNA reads TGTGCCAGCAGTTTATGGGGGAGCCGGTACGAGCAGTACTTC.